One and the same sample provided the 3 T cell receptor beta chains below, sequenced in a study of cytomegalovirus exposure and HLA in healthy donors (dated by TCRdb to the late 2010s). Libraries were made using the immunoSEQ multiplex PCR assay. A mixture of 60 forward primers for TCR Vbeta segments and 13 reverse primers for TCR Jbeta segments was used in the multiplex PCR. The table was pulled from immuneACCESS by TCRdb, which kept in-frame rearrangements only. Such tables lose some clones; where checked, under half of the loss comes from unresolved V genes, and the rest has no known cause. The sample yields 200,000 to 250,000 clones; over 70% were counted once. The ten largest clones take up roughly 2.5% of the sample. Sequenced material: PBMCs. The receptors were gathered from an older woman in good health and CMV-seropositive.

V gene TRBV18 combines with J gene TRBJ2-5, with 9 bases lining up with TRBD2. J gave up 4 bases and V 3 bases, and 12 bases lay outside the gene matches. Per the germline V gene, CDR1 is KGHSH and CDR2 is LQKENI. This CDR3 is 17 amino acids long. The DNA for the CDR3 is TGTGCCAGCTCACCTCCGAATAGCGGGAGAGGCAGAGAGACCCAGTACTTC. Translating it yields CASSPPNSGRGRETQYF.

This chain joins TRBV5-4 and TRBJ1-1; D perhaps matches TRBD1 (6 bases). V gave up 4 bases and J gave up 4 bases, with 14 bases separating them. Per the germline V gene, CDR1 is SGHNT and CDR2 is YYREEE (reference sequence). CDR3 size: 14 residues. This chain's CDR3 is CASSQPTGPTEAFF. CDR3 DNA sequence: TGTGCCAGCAGCCAACCTACAGGGCCCACTGAAGCTTTCTTT.

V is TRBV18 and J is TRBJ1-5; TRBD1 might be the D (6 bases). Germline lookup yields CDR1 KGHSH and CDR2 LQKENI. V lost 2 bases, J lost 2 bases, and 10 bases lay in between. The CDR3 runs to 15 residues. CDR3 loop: CASSPGGGGNQPQHF. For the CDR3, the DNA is TGTGCCAGCTCACCAGGCGGGGGCGGCAATCAGCCCCAGCATTTT.